The 6 T cell receptor beta chains below all came from one sample that was sequenced in a study of glioma-infiltrating T cells after dendritic cell vaccination. Clones were sequenced by immunoSEQ multiplex PCR, and TCRdb holds only the in-frame ones, with some missing. The profile covers approximately 50,000 clones, with approximately 90% appearing a single time and roughly 5.4% taken by the ten largest. The time point: after dendritic cell vaccination, including at tumor progression/relapse. Sequencing used blood, obtained after dendritic cell vaccination. These receptors were collected from a human donor with glioblastoma.

V usage is TRBV7-2 and J usage is TRBJ2-5; 7 nucleotides match TRBD2. V lost 0 bases, J lost 7 bases, and 11 bases stayed unmatched. The CDR3 totals 16 residues. The germline V gene encodes CDR1 SGHTA and CDR2 FQGNSA. The CDR3 protein is CASSLAQGGIIGTQYF. The CDR3 DNA reads as TGTGCCAGCAGCTTAGCGCAGGGAGGGATCATCGGGACCCAGTACTTC. The full variable domain, rest sourced from reference TRBV7-2 and TRBJ2-5, is GAGVSQSPSNKVTEKGKDVELRCDPISGHTALYWYRQSLGQGLEFLIYFQGNSAPDKSGLPSDRFSAERTGGSVSTLTIQRTQQEDSAVYLCASSLAQGGIIGTQYFGPGTRLLVL.

The chain combines TRBV28 with TRBJ2-3; 7 nucleotides align to TRBD2. The CDR3 spans 17 residues. V lost 2 bases, J lost 4 bases, and 12 bases stayed unmatched. The germline V gene has CDR1 MDHEN and CDR2 SYDVKM. The CDR3 DNA reads as TGTGCCAGCAGTTTACAACAGACTAGCTTCAGGCCAGATACGCAGTATTTT. Translating gives CASSLQQTSFRPDTQYF. The complete variable domain, with remaining parts taken from reference TRBV28 and TRBJ2-3, reads DVKVTQSSRYLVKRTGEKVFLECVQDMDHENMFWYRQDPGLGLRLIYFSYDVKMKEKGDIPEGYSVSREKKERFSLILESASTNQTSMYLCASSLQQTSFRPDTQYFGPGTRLTVL.

The rearrangement links TRBV19 to TRBJ1-2, with TRBD1 matching 9 bases. Germline values: CDR1 LNHDA, CDR2 SQIVND (reference sequence). The CDR3 is 14 amino acids. The ends lost 3 bases at V and 7 bases at J; junction bases unmatched: 6. The CDR3 coding sequence is TGTGCCAGTAGTATTCTACAGGGGGCTTCTGGCTACACCTTC. Its protein product is CASSILQGASGYTF. Together with reference TRBV19 and TRBJ1-2, the CDR3 gives the full variable domain: DGGITQSPKYLFRKEGQNVTLSCEQNLNHDAMYWYRQDPGQGLRLIYYSQIVNDFQKGDIAEGYSVSREKKESFPLTVTSAQKNPTAFYLCASSILQGASGYTFGSGTRLTVV.

The chain uses TRBV2 and TRBJ1-1, with a possible D match to TRBD1 (5 bases). This CDR3 is 11 amino acids long. V lost 3 bases and J lost 6, with 5 bases in between. Germline values: CDR1 SNHLY, CDR2 FYNNEI. CDR3 region: CASSDRAEAFF. In nucleotides, the CDR3 is TGTGCCAGCAGTGACAGGGCTGAAGCTTTCTTT. The whole variable domain, filled in from reference TRBV2 and TRBJ1-1, reads EPEVTQTPSHQVTQMGQEVILRCVPISNHLYFYWYRQILGQKVEFLVSFYNNEISEKSEIFDDQFSVERPDGSNFTLKIRSTKLEDSAMYFCASSDRAEAFFGQGTRLTVV.

The CDR3 nucleotides read TGTGCCAGCAGTTTATATCAGGTACGACCCTACAATGAGCAGTTCTTC. Its protein is CASSLYQVRPYNEQFF. The V call is TRBV27, the J call TRBJ2-1; the D is unclear. The CDR3 is 16 amino acids. Deletions cut 1 base from V and 2 bases from J, with 12 bases between. Per germline, CDR1 MNHEY and CDR2 SMNVEV (reference sequence).

This sequence joins TRBV21-1 and TRBJ1-5. TRBV21-1 is a pseudogene. This CDR3 spans 17 amino acids. As DNA, the CDR3 is TGTGCCAGCAGCAAAAGGGTCCGGGGGGGTAGAGGTCAGCCCCAGCATTTT. Translating it yields CASSKRVRGGRGQPQHF.